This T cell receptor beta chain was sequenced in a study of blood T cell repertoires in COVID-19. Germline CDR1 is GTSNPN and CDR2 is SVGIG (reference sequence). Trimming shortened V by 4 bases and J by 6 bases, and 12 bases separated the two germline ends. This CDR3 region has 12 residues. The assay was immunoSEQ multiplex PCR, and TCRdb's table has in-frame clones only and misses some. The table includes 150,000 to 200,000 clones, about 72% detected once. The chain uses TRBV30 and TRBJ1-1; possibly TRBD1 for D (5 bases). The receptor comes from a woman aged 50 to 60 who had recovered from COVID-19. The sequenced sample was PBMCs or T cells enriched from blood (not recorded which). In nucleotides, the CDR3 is TGTGCCTGGATCAAGGGGACTTCTGAAGCTTTCTTT. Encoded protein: CAWIKGTSEAFF.